This T cell receptor beta chain was found in a study of neurological immune-mediated disorders (dated by TCRdb to about 2019). In the study overall: Among the 34 multiple sclerosis patients, relapsing-remitting MS was present in around 30 and secondary progressive MS was present in 3. The study compared peripheral blood TCR-beta repertoires of HTLV-I-associated myelopathy (HAM/TSP) patients, multiple sclerosis patients and healthy controls using UMI-based sequencing. Of the 65 to 70 subjects in the cohort, roughly 14 were HAM/TSP patients, approximately 34 were multiple sclerosis patients, and some 20 were healthy controls. Alongside PBMC samples, the set of about 100 TCR-beta libraries contained longitudinal samples, technical triplicates, and paired CD4+ and CD8+ T-cell subsets that had been sorted. Longitudinal HAM/TSP and healthy donors were sampled at 3 time-points each (roughly 3-40 month intervals). Results and caveats for the whole study, not just this receptor: TCR clonal expansion was highest in HAM/TSP patients and lowest in MS patients, with MS patients falling below even healthy controls. In phylogenetic analysis, the repertoires of 18 of 34 MS patients grouped into a cluster of related CDR3 sequences, which suggests a possible signature at the repertoire level. No association of the MS cluster with clinical or MRI features was observed, and the need for larger cohorts was stated by the authors. Expanded clones from different subjects shared no identical CDR3 amino acid sequences, which suggests that TCR-beta repertoires were private in all groups.

Per the publication, the time point label means: longitudinal time-point 3. Libraries from unsorted PBMCs were made from 2 million PBMCs kept in RNAlater at -80 degrees C until RNA extraction. The multiple sclerosis patients were enrolled in a US clinical protocol that evaluated disease progression with magnetic resonance imaging. Peripheral blood was subjected to Ficoll-Hypaque density gradient centrifugation to isolate PBMCs, which were then cryopreserved in liquid nitrogen. Trimming takes 9 bases off V and 5 bases off J; junction bases not matched to a gene: 11. The germline V gene (reference sequence) provides CDR1 MNHEY and CDR2 SMNVEV. The CDR3 starts with the cysteine, ends with the phenylalanine, and has 14 residues. Only the CDR3 portion is preserved as DNA: 42 bases, with reading frame beginning at the first base. This clonotype has a handful of counts. This clone's antigen is unknown. The input lacks base qualities; no much larger clone sits a single base away.

cDNA was synthesized by template-switch 5'RACE using a primer carrying a 10-nucleotide random unique molecular identifier by which each TCR transcript was tagged. Every sequencing run yielded over 170 million TCR-beta sequences covering 15-18 subjects. Total RNA was extracted with the RNeasy kit. The KAPA Real-time Library Amplification kit was used to amplify TCR-beta VDJ regions with primers for the TCR constant region and the 5'RACE anchor. Sample indexes and Illumina adaptors were added in a first PCR, and a second PCR then increased library yield. After Ampure bead purification, the roughly 650 bp TCR product was size-selected on a 2% E-gel SizeSelection system. Before pooling, library quality was assessed on a Bioanalyzer, concentration was determined with Qubit, and library quantification was performed with the Kapa Library Quantification kit. An Illumina HiSeq 2500 was used to sequence the libraries paired-end at 2 x 150 bp. To increase sequence diversity, roughly 24-32% phiX was spiked into each library pool. On the study's bioinformatics: Quality-filtered reads were processed with the UMI-based MiGEC pipeline, which removed over 75% of raw TCR sequences during error correction. IMGT germline references were used for alignment of VDJ genes, and clonotypes were defined by a unique CDR3 amino acid sequence together with V-J genes. VDJtools evaluated clonal expansion, Shannon diversity and CDR3 relatedness (CalcPairwiseDistances, ClusterSamples); CLCbio workbench built phylogenetic trees. A clone was classed as expanded if it had 8 or more unique UMIs, a cutoff based on coefficient-of-variation modelling across technical triplicates. The public reads were reanalyzed by TCRdb: fastp trimming at Q25, MiXCR alignment, in-frame beta chains only. All rows with the same CDR3 protein become a single entry with the most common DNA and genes. V and J calls and clone size were set by TCRdb, not the authors. For this sample there are tens of thousands of distinct CDR3 sequences; about 4.5% appear just once. 5.7% of the sample comes from the top ten.

The clonotype comes from an older woman with multiple sclerosis. The chain uses TRBV27 and TRBJ2-5, and 8 bases in between align with TRBD1. Input material: PBMCs. For the CDR3, the sequence is CASSAGGMWETQYF. The nucleotide sequence is given as TGTGCCAGTTCGGCAGGGGGCATGTGGGAGACCCAGTACTTC.